The rows below give T cell receptor beta chains drawn from one sample of a study of blood T cell repertoires in COVID-19. Data came from immunoSEQ multiplex PCR; TCRdb stores just in-frame clones and leaves some out. The table lists over 150,000 clones, approximately 90% of them singletons, with 2% to 2.5% in the top ten. Sequencing was performed on PBMCs or T cells enriched from blood (not recorded which). The receptors come from a woman in her 30s who had recovered from COVID-19. CDR3s include the opening cysteine and the closing phenylalanine or tryptophan. Each record gives: J gene, clone size, V gene, D gene, CDR3 DNA, CDR3 protein. D genes are given only for firm matches. Clone size is given for some rows only: seen once, a few or many times, or a class if the clone is expanded.

j_gene: TRBJ2-1
abundance: .
v_gene: TRBV3-1/TRBV3-2
d_gene: TRBD1
CDR3nt: TGTGCCAGCAGCCAAGCTCCAGACAGGGAAAAGGATAATGAGCAGTTCTTC
CDR3aa: CASSQAPDREKDNEQFF

j_gene: TRBJ1-4
abundance: .
v_gene: TRBV13
d_gene: TRBD1
CDR3nt: TGTGCCAGCAGGGGCAGGGGGTACCCCAATGAAAAACTGTTTTTT
CDR3aa: CASRGRGYPNEKLFF

j_gene: TRBJ1-1
abundance: once
v_gene: TRBV9
d_gene: .
CDR3nt: TGTGCCAGCAGCGTAGCAGGAAATATGAACACTGAAGCTTTCTTT
CDR3aa: CASSVAGNMNTEAFF

j_gene: TRBJ2-1
abundance: .
v_gene: TRBV30
d_gene: TRBD2
CDR3nt: TGTGCCTGGGGGGCGGGCCCGGGACTAGCGGGACTAAATGAGCAGTTCTTC
CDR3aa: CAWGAGPGLAGLNEQFF

j_gene: TRBJ1-4
abundance: .
v_gene: TRBV4-2
d_gene: .
CDR3nt: TGTGCCAGCAGCCAACAAAATCGGGGGTTTGGTGAAAAACTGTTTTTT
CDR3aa: CASSQQNRGFGEKLFF

j_gene: TRBJ1-2
abundance: .
v_gene: TRBV19
d_gene: .
CDR3nt: TGTGCCAGTAGTATCCAGGGTCTCGGTGGCTACACCTTC
CDR3aa: CASSIQGLGGYTF

j_gene: TRBJ1-2
abundance: once
v_gene: TRBV2
d_gene: .
CDR3nt: TGTGCCAGCAGGGGGCATGATGGCTACACCTTC
CDR3aa: CASRGHDGYTF

j_gene: TRBJ1-1
abundance: few
v_gene: TRBV9
d_gene: .
CDR3nt: TGTGCCAGCAGCTCAGAGGTGACAGGGAACACTGAAGCTTTCTTT
CDR3aa: CASSSEVTGNTEAFF

j_gene: TRBJ2-7
abundance: .
v_gene: TRBV7-8
d_gene: .
CDR3nt: TGTGCCAGCAGCTTAAGGAGCCCCCCCGCCTACGAGCAGTACTTC
CDR3aa: CASSLRSPPAYEQYF

j_gene: TRBJ2-3
abundance: .
v_gene: TRBV19
d_gene: .
CDR3nt: TGTGCCAGTAGTGTAAGCCCTTCTAGCACAGATACGCAGTATTTT
CDR3aa: CASSVSPSSTDTQYF

j_gene: TRBJ1-1
abundance: .
v_gene: TRBV9
d_gene: .
CDR3nt: TGTGCCAGCAGCGTAACCCCCAGGGCCACCCCTTACACTGAAGCTTTCTTT
CDR3aa: CASSVTPRATPYTEAFF

j_gene: TRBJ1-1
abundance: .
v_gene: TRBV18
d_gene: .
CDR3nt: TGTGCCAGCTCATCGGACAGTGGGAACACTGAAGCTTTCTTT
CDR3aa: CASSSDSGNTEAFF

j_gene: TRBJ2-5
abundance: .
v_gene: TRBV28
d_gene: TRBD1
CDR3nt: TGTGCCAGCAGTACAGGGGGGAGAGCAGAGACCCAGTACTTC
CDR3aa: CASSTGGRAETQYF

j_gene: TRBJ1-1
abundance: .
v_gene: TRBV3-1/TRBV3-2
d_gene: .
CDR3nt: TGTGCCAGCAGCCAAACGACAGATGAAGCTTTCTTT
CDR3aa: CASSQTTDEAFF

j_gene: TRBJ2-7
abundance: .
v_gene: TRBV3-1/TRBV3-2
d_gene: TRBD1
CDR3nt: TGTGCCAGCAGGGGATCCGGGACAGGAAGCTACGAGCAGTACTTC
CDR3aa: CASRGSGTGSYEQYF

j_gene: TRBJ1-2
abundance: once
v_gene: TRBV6-5
d_gene: .
CDR3nt: TGTGCCAGCAGCTTAACAGGGTACTATGGCTACACCTTC
CDR3aa: CASSLTGYYGYTF

j_gene: TRBJ2-7
abundance: .
v_gene: TRBV6-2/TRBV6-3
d_gene: .
CDR3nt: TGTGCCAGCAGTACCGGGGGTCCCTCCTACGAGCAGTACTTC
CDR3aa: CASSTGGPSYEQYF

j_gene: TRBJ2-5
abundance: .
v_gene: TRBV2
d_gene: TRBD1
CDR3nt: TGTGCCAGCATGTTGACAGGGGGTTTTAGCGTGGAGACCCAGTACTTC
CDR3aa: CASMLTGGFSVETQYF

j_gene: TRBJ1-4
abundance: .
v_gene: TRBV11-3
d_gene: .
CDR3nt: TGTGCCAGCAGCTTAACACGCGGGGGAGAAAAACTGTTTTTT
CDR3aa: CASSLTRGGEKLFF

j_gene: TRBJ2-7
abundance: .
v_gene: TRBV18
d_gene: .
CDR3nt: TGTGCCAGCTCACCGGGGAGAGATAGCTGGGCCTACGAGCAGTACTTC
CDR3aa: CASSPGRDSWAYEQYF

j_gene: TRBJ1-2
abundance: .
v_gene: TRBV19
d_gene: TRBD1
CDR3nt: TGTGCCATTCGACAGTCGGACAGGGCAGGCATTAACTATGGCTACACCTTC
CDR3aa: CAIRQSDRAGINYGYTF

j_gene: TRBJ1-4
abundance: .
v_gene: TRBV7-9
d_gene: .
CDR3nt: TGTGCCAGCAGCTTACGGGGGGGCCCTGAAAAACTGTTTTTT
CDR3aa: CASSLRGGPEKLFF

j_gene: TRBJ2-2
abundance: .
v_gene: TRBV7-2
d_gene: .
CDR3nt: TGTGCCAGCAGCACAGAGTTCACCGGGGAGCTGTTTTTT
CDR3aa: CASSTEFTGELFF

j_gene: TRBJ2-2
abundance: .
v_gene: TRBV4-3
d_gene: TRBD2
CDR3nt: TGCGCCAGCAGCCGTGGACTAGCCGCGAACACCGGGGAGCTGTTTTTT
CDR3aa: CASSRGLAANTGELFF

j_gene: TRBJ2-7
abundance: .
v_gene: TRBV5-1
d_gene: TRBD1
CDR3nt: TGCGCCAGCGGGCCAGGACAGGGAGCCGAGCAGTACTTC
CDR3aa: CASGPGQGAEQYF

j_gene: TRBJ2-7
abundance: .
v_gene: TRBV15
d_gene: TRBD2
CDR3nt: TGTGCCACCAGCGCTCGGGGACTAGCGGGGGAATACGAGCAGTACTTC
CDR3aa: CATSARGLAGEYEQYF

j_gene: TRBJ2-7
abundance: .
v_gene: TRBV7-6
d_gene: TRBD1
CDR3nt: TGTGCCAGCAGCTTAGCTGGTCAGGGGGCCCGTTGGGAGCAGTACTTC
CDR3aa: CASSLAGQGARWEQYF